The 5 T cell receptor beta chains below come from one sample, sequenced in a study of glioma-infiltrating T cells. The iRepertoire nested amplicon-rescue multiplex PCR amplified TCR alpha and beta CDR3s from RNA. Using its own MiXCR run on the multiplex PCR reads, TCRdb lists one record per CDR3 protein. The table includes 44,000 or so distinct CDR3 sequences, 20% to 25% detected once. Material: glioma tissue, nonneoplastic brain tissue, or PBMCs (not recorded which). Receptor source: a human donor with low-grade glioma or glioblastoma, undergoing nonglioma brain surgery, or in good health (not recorded which).

This clonotype was found many times. The chain combines TRBV14 with TRBJ2-7, with 10 bases aligning to TRBD1. The CDR3 totals 16 residues. V lost 4 bases to trimming and J lost 5 bases; unmatched junction nucleotides: 11. Germline assignment: CDR1 SGHDN and CDR2 FVKESK. The CDR3 DNA sequence: TGTGCCAGCAGCCTAGCTTACCCCGGGACAGGGGACGAGCAGTACTTC. Encoded protein: CASSLAYPGTGDEQYF.

In the case of this clonotype: It may be a read error: a sequence one base away is much more abundant. The rearrangement joins TRBV3-1 to TRBJ1-1; D gene unclear. V was trimmed by 4 bases and J by 9 bases, leaving 21 bases between them. CDR1 and CDR2 (germline): LGHDT, YNNKEL (reference sequence). The CDR3 is 15 amino acids. The CDR3 nucleotides are TGTGCCAGCAGCCCCCTTGGCGGGAGTCATACTAAAGCTTTCTTT. Amino acid sequence: CASSPLGGSHTKAFF.

Many counts were recorded for this clonotype. The rearrangement uses TRBV28 and TRBJ1-1, with D possibly being TRBD1 (5 bases). The CDR3 has 13 residues. The V end was cut by 11 bases, the J end by 5 bases, with 18 bases between. Germline CDR1 reads MDHEN; CDR2 reads SYDVKM. CDR3 coding DNA: TGTGCCGGAGGGCCGGGGGGACGGACTGAAGCTTTCTTT. Protein sequence: CAGGPGGRTEAFF.

This clonotype has at least ten counts. CDR3 DNA: TGTGCCAGCAGTTACTCGGGACCCCAAGAGACCCAGTACTTC. Amino acids: CASSYSGPQETQYF. The gene calls are TRBV6-6 and TRBJ2-5, with D perhaps TRBD1 or TRBD2 (5 bases each). Germline values: CDR1 MNHNY, CDR2 SVGAGI (reference sequence). Trimming removed 0 bases at V and 1 base at J, with 6 bases between. The length of the CDR3 is 14 residues.

This clonotype was seen a handful of times. J is TRBJ2-7 and V is TRBV7-9; no clear D. Germline V gene lookup returns CDR1 SEHNR and CDR2 FQNEAQ (reference sequence). The CDR3 extends over 16 amino acids. Trimming removed 1 base at V and 1 base at J, with 14 bases between. The CDR3 nucleotides read TGTGCCAGCAGCTTAGGTTTGAGGTCCCAGTCCTACGAGCAGTACTTC. Its translation: CASSLGLRSQSYEQYF.